Each of the 10 T cell receptor beta chains below was sequenced from the same sample in a study of breast tumors, draining lymph nodes, adjacent tissues. In TCRdb, the multiplex PCR reads were re-called with MiXCR into one record per CDR3 protein. This sample has over 130,000 distinct CDR3 sequences, with roughly 33% found just once. Axillary draining lymph nodes of breast cancer patients supplied the node samples. The source material was axillary lymph node tissue. Receptors originate from a female donor with breast cancer. Some clones in this sample may be carry-over from other donors' samples.

This clonotype was seen at least ten times. The V call is TRBV25-1, the J call TRBJ1-3; possible D gene TRBD1, 5 bases. Germline-derived CDR1 and CDR2 are MGHDK and SYGVNS. This CDR3 comprises 23 residues. V was clipped by 0 bases and J by 1 base, with 31 bases between them. CDR3 in amino acids: CASSEYIPVSGDQARLSGNTIYF. In nucleotides, the CDR3 is TGTGCCAGCAGTGAATATATCCCCGTAAGCGGGGACCAGGCACGCTTATCTGGAAACACCATATATTTT.

A single count supports this clonotype. This may come from a read error, since a much larger clone is one base off. This chain links TRBV6-5 with TRBJ1-2; D uncertain. Germline CDR1 MNHEY, CDR2 SVGAGI. The CDR3 extends over 13 amino acids. In DNA form, the CDR3 reads TGTGCCAGCAGTTCGGGGAGTAACTATGGCTACGCCTTC. Translation: CASSSGSNYGYAF.

This clonotype was detected many times. This sequence joins TRBV20-1 and TRBJ1-3, with D possibly TRBD1 on 5 matching bases. V was trimmed by 7 bases and J by 4 bases, leaving 14 bases between them. Germline V gives CDR1 DFQATT, CDR2 SNEGSKA (reference sequence). CDR3 length equals 13 residues. CDR3 sequence reads: CSVLQGMGNTIYF. Written as DNA, the CDR3 is TGCAGTGTTCTCCAGGGAATGGGAAACACCATATATTTT.

Worth noting for this clonotype: A much larger clonotype is one base distant, so this may be a read error. The V and J genes are TRBV12-3 or TRBV12-4 and TRBJ1-5; D gene uncertain. CDR3 length: 16 amino acids. Trimming shortened V by 3 bases and J by 7 bases, and 19 bases separated the two germline ends. Written as DNA, the CDR3 is TGTGCCAGCAGTTTCTTTGTCGGAAAGGGTGGCCAGCCCCAGCATTTT. Translating it yields CASSFFVGKGGQPQHF.

Comment on this clonotype: The conserved phenylalanine or tryptophan normally closing the CDR3 is absent here, so this likely arose from a read error. The chain has TRBV14 and TRBJ1-4; D is undetermined. CDR1 and CDR2 from the germline V gene are SGHDN and FVKESK. The CDR3 has 13 amino acids. The CDR3 reads CASGQTTNEKLFS. The DNA of the CDR3 is TGTGCCAGCGGCCAGACAACTAATGAAAAGCTGTTTTCT.

J is TRBJ2-1 and V is TRBV20-1; tentatively, D is TRBD2 (7 bases). V lost 6 bases and J lost 4, with 16 bases in between. CDR1 and CDR2 (germline): DFQATT, SNEGSKA (reference sequence). CDR3 length: 14 amino acids. This chain's CDR3 is CSAWGGGTYNEQFF. CDR3 DNA sequence: TGCAGTGCCTGGGGGGGGGGCACGTACAATGAGCAGTTCTTC.

This clonotype was counted ten times or more. The CDR3 DNA follows: TGTGCCAGCAGCTATTACACTAGCGCCGGGGAGCTGTTTTTT. The encoded protein is CASSYYTSAGELFF. This rearrangement joins TRBV2 to TRBJ2-2; 7 bases are shared with TRBD2. The CDR3 runs 14 residues. Germline V gene sequence: CDR1 SNHLY, CDR2 FYNNEI. The V gene end was trimmed by 6 bases and the J gene end by 6 bases; junction bases not matched to a gene: 7.

This clonotype was counted at least ten times. The chain links TRBV5-4 to TRBJ2-1; possibly TRBD2 for D (7 bases). The CDR3 extends over 13 amino acids. V was cut by 9 bases and J by 6 bases, with 16 bases left in between. Looked up from germline, CDR1 is SGHNT and CDR2 is YYREEE (reference sequence). CDR3 region: CATLYGGRNEQFF. In DNA, the CDR3 is TGTGCCACCCTATACGGGGGGCGCAATGAGCAGTTCTTC.

As concerns this clonotype: A read error is possible here, since a much larger clone lies one base away. V gene TRBV5-6 combines with J gene TRBJ1-2, with TRBD1 matching over 8 bases. Germline-derived CDR1 and CDR2 are SGHDT and YYEEEE. With 3 bases clipped from V and 7 bases from J, the junction kept 8 bases outside the gene matches. The CDR3 is 14 amino acids. CDR3 loop: CASSSDRAVGGYTF. Written as DNA, the CDR3 is TGTGCCAGCAGCTCGGACAGGGCAGTGGGTGGCTACACCTTC.

There are many counts of this clonotype. A much larger clone differs by one base, so this may be a read error. V gene TRBV6-5 combines with J gene TRBJ1-6, with D unresolved. The CDR3 totals 13 residues. V shed 5 bases and J shed 9 bases, with 11 bases lying between them. In germline, CDR1 is MNHEY, CDR2 SVGAGI. The CDR3 here is CASSHGSSSPLHF. CDR3 DNA: TGTGCCAGCAGTCACGGGTCATCTTCACCCCTCCACTTT.